These 31 T cell receptor beta chains originate from one sample sequenced in a study of blood T cell repertoires in COVID-19. Method: immunoSEQ multiplex PCR; TCRdb's copy keeps in-frame clones and lacks some. Of some 370,000 clones in the sample, about 90% were seen once. The specimen was peripheral blood. The source of these receptors is a woman aged 25 to 39 with COVID-19, enrolled during active disease.

The V gene is TRBV24-1, the J gene TRBJ2-6; 7 bases map to TRBD2. The V gene end was trimmed by 4 bases and the J gene end by 6 bases; junction bases not matched to a gene: 11. Germline V lookup: CDR1 KGHDR, CDR2 SFDVKD. CDR3 size: 17 residues. For the CDR3, the DNA is TGTGCCACCAGTGACCCCGGCGGGAGCGCTGAGGCCAACGTCCTGACTTTC. This translates into CATSDPGGSAEANVLTF.

This chain joins TRBV3-1 (or the pseudogene TRBV3-2) and TRBJ2-7; D gene ambiguous. This CDR3 region has 16 residues. Germline CDR1 and CDR2: LGHDT and YNNKEL (reference sequence). V was cut by 6 bases and J by 2 bases, with 20 bases left in between. CDR3 DNA: TGTGCCAGCAGACCCGGCCAGACATCACCGACCTACGAGCAGTACTTC. Protein sequence: CASRPGQTSPTYEQYF.

The chain employs TRBV4-1 and TRBJ1-5; D not resolved. The V end was cut by 4 bases, the J end by 2 bases, with 6 bases between. The germline CDR1 and CDR2 sequences are MGHRA and YSYEKL. The CDR3 contains 13 residues. The CDR3 here is CASSPEGNQPQHF. The CDR3 DNA sequence: TGCGCCAGCAGCCCCGAGGGCAATCAGCCCCAGCATTTT.

As DNA, the CDR3 is TGTGCCAGCAGCTTAGCGCAGGGTTTGGGATCTGGGGCCAACGTCCTGACTTTC. It yields the protein CASSLAQGLGSGANVLTF. The V and J genes are TRBV7-2 and TRBJ2-6, with D perhaps TRBD1 (5 bases). The CDR3 has 18 amino acids. CDR1 SGHTA and CDR2 FQGNSA come from the germline V gene. Trimming removed 0 bases at V and 1 base at J, with 13 bases between.

This clone was counted once. This chain connects TRBV5-6 to TRBJ2-2, with 9 bases lining up with TRBD2. The trim removed 6 bases at V and 0 bases at J, leaving 3 bases unmatched. The CDR3 has 15 residues. Per the germline V gene, CDR1 is SGHDT and CDR2 is YYEEEE. The CDR3 spells CASTIAGANTGELFF. CDR3 DNA: TGTGCCAGCACCATAGCGGGAGCGAACACCGGGGAGCTGTTTTTT.

The rearrangement links TRBV14 to TRBJ1-2; D not certain. This CDR3 is built from 15 residues. V lost 4 bases to trimming and J lost 0 bases, with 12 bases between them. The germline V gene has CDR1 SGHDN and CDR2 FVKESK. CDR3 nucleotide sequence: TGTGCCAGCAGCCCAAGGAGATGGGCTAACTATGGCTACACCTTC. Translated, it gives CASSPRRWANYGYTF.

This clone has a single count. The chain combines TRBV3-1 (or the pseudogene TRBV3-2) with TRBJ2-7; D perhaps matches TRBD2 (6 bases). CDR1 and CDR2 from the germline V gene are LGHDT and YNNKEL (reference sequence). V was trimmed by 2 bases and J by 3 bases, leaving 14 bases between them. CDR3 length equals 15 residues. The CDR3, as DNA: TGTGCCAGCAGCCAATTGGGTGGAGGGGTCTACGAGCAGTACTTC. Translation gives CASSQLGGGVYEQYF.

About this clone itself: The sample carries other DNA sequences with the same CDR3. This chain connects TRBV3-1 (or the pseudogene TRBV3-2) to TRBJ2-7; D is ambiguous. Trimming pared 1 base from V and 5 bases from J, leaving 3 bases between. In germline, CDR1 is LGHDT, CDR2 YNNKEL (reference sequence). CDR3 length equals 11 residues. The CDR3 DNA reads TGTGCCAGCAGCCAAGTCAACGAGCAGTACTTC. Translating gives CASSQVNEQYF.

The chain uses TRBV5-4 and TRBJ1-5, with 8 bases aligning to TRBD1. Trimming at V came to 3 bases and at J to 7 bases, leaving 3 bases not matched to a gene. Germline lookup yields CDR1 SGHNT and CDR2 YYREEE (reference sequence). CDR3 length equals 13 residues. CDR3 residues: CASSSDRGQPQHF. The DNA for the CDR3 is TGTGCCAGCAGCTCCGACAGGGGCCAGCCCCAGCATTTT.

V gene TRBV3-1 (or the pseudogene TRBV3-2) combines with J gene TRBJ2-7; 8 positions agree with TRBD2. Germline assignment: CDR1 LGHDT and CDR2 YNNKEL (reference sequence). This CDR3 contains 11 residues. Losses at the gene ends were 5 bases for V and 6 bases for J; bases not matched to a gene: 0. The CDR3 loop is CASSTSGEQYF. The CDR3 DNA sequence: TGTGCCAGCAGCACTAGCGGCGAGCAGTACTTC.

The chain carries TRBV10-2 and TRBJ2-5; 7 bases fit TRBD2. Germline V gene sequence: CDR1 WSHSY, CDR2 SAAADI. J gave up 5 bases and V 2 bases, and 8 bases lay outside the gene matches. The CDR3 spans 15 residues. The CDR3, as DNA: TGCGCCAGCAGTGAGCTGGGGGGAGGGAGGGAGACCCAGTACTTC. This translates into CASSELGGGRETQYF.

The gene calls are TRBV24-1 and TRBJ2-7; D may be TRBD2 (6 bases). Germline V gene sequence: CDR1 KGHDR, CDR2 SFDVKD. The ends were cut back, 4 bases at V and 2 bases at J, with 17 bases in the middle. CDR3 length equals 16 residues. The CDR3 here is CATSEGGIRKAYEQYF. The CDR3 nucleotides read TGTGCCACCAGTGAGGGCGGGATCAGGAAAGCCTACGAGCAGTACTTC.

The chain employs TRBV24-1 and TRBJ2-7; 8 bases map to TRBD2. The CDR3 extends over 15 amino acids. Per the germline V gene, CDR1 is KGHDR and CDR2 is SFDVKD. V shed 2 bases and J 5 bases; nucleotides not matched to a gene: 7. The CDR3 DNA sequence: TGTGCCACCAGTGATTCTCGGACTAGCATCCACGAGCAGTACTTC. Translating it yields CATSDSRTSIHEQYF.

V and J are TRBV7-3 and TRBJ2-2, with 7 positions matching TRBD2. CDR1 SGHTA and CDR2 FQGTGA come from the germline V gene. CDR3 length: 16 amino acids. Trimming removed 5 bases from V and 3 bases from J; junction bases left unmatched: 9. CDR3 DNA: TGTGCCAGCAGCCCTCGCCCTCTAGCGGACACCGGGGAGCTGTTTTTT. Residues: CASSPRPLADTGELFF.

In its sample, this clone was seen once. The V call is TRBV6-6, the J call TRBJ1-4, with unresolved D. CDR1 is MNHNY, CDR2 SVGAGI, per germline (reference sequence). CDR3 length: 16 residues. The V gene lost 2 bases and the J gene lost 0 bases, with 10 bases spanning the gap. CDR3 loop: CASSYGGISTNEKLFF. The CDR3 coding sequence is TGTGCCAGCAGTTACGGAGGGATTTCAACTAATGAAAAACTGTTTTTT.

The rearrangement joins TRBV4-1 to TRBJ2-7, with D maybe TRBD1 (6 bases). V was clipped by 4 bases and J by 4 bases, with 14 bases between them. Germline-derived CDR1 and CDR2 are MGHRA and YSYEKL. This CDR3 spans 14 amino acids. CDR3 nucleotide sequence: TGCGCCAGCAGCCGGTCCAGGGGAGCGTACGAGCAGTACTTC. Translating gives CASSRSRGAYEQYF.

The rearrangement joins TRBV4-1 to TRBJ1-2; 8 positions match TRBD1. Trimming cost V 0 bases and J 2 bases; bases outside gene matches: 5. The CDR3 extends over 16 amino acids. Germline CDR1 is MGHRA and CDR2 is YSYEKL. CDR3 DNA sequence: TGCGCCAGCAGCCAAGAACCGGGACAGGCGAACTATGGCTACACCTTC. As protein: CASSQEPGQANYGYTF.

The CDR3 bases are TGTGCCAGCAGCCTTCTACCCGGAGATACGCAGTATTTT. Protein sequence: CASSLLPGDTQYF. This rearrangement joins TRBV9 to TRBJ2-3; no reliable D call. The CDR3 has 13 amino acids. Germline-derived CDR1 and CDR2 are SGDLS and YYNGEE. Trimming pared 4 bases from V and 5 bases from J, leaving 11 bases between.

This clone appeared a few times. V and J are TRBV3-1 (or the pseudogene TRBV3-2) and TRBJ2-7; D unclear. The CDR3 spans 12 residues. CDR1 and CDR2 from the germline V gene are LGHDT and YNNKEL (reference sequence). Trimming removed 1 base from V and 7 bases from J, with 8 bases in between. The CDR3 bases are TGTGCCAGCAGCCAAGTGGAGTGGGAGCAGTACTTC. This codes for CASSQVEWEQYF.

This clone was picked up a small number of times. The gene calls are TRBV5-1 and TRBJ2-1, with 7 bases aligning to TRBD2. The junction had 20 bases not matched to a gene; V was cut back by 4 bases and J by 7 bases. The germline V gene encodes CDR1 SGHRS and CDR2 YFSETQ. The CDR3 spans 18 residues. For the CDR3, the DNA is TGCGCCAGCAGCCGCCTCCGCATTCGGGGCGGGAGTGAGAATGAGCAGTTCTTC. It codes for CASSRLRIRGGSENEQFF.

This sequence joins TRBV2 and TRBJ1-5; TRBD1 aligns across 10 bases. The CDR3 runs 17 residues. CDR1 and CDR2 (germline): SNHLY, FYNNEI. V gave up 3 bases and J gave up 3 bases; unmatched junction bases: 8. The CDR3 DNA sequence: TGTGCCAGCAGTGAGGACAGGGGGGGGATGCACAATCAGCCCCAGCATTTT. It codes for CASSEDRGGMHNQPQHF.

The chain uses TRBV6-5 and TRBJ2-7, with 7 bases identical to TRBD1. V shed 8 bases and J 5 bases; nucleotides not matched to a gene: 6. Germline CDR1 is MNHEY and CDR2 is SVGAGI. CDR3 length equals 12 residues. The DNA of the CDR3 is TGTGCCAGCGGCCACAGGGGCAACGAGCAGTACTTC. It encodes CASGHRGNEQYF.

The chain carries TRBV28 and TRBJ2-7; 9 bases fit TRBD1. Unmatched junction bases numbered 5, after V lost 4 bases and J lost 4 bases. The V gene's germline CDR1 is MDHEN and CDR2 SYDVKM. The CDR3 spans 14 residues. CDR3 in DNA: TGTGCCAGCAGTTCCGGGACAGGGTGGTACGAGCAGTACTTC. It specifies CASSSGTGWYEQYF. Based on the CDR3 plus reference TRBV28 and TRBJ2-7, the full variable domain is DVKVTQSSRYLVKRTGEKVFLECVQDMDHENMFWYRQDPGLGLRLIYFSYDVKMKEKGDIPEGYSVSREKKERFSLILESASTNQTSMYLCASSSGTGWYEQYFGPGTRLTVT.

Worth noting for this clone: Other DNA sequences in this specimen translate into the identical CDR3. J is TRBJ2-7 and V is TRBV6-2 or TRBV6-3, with unresolved D. Germline V lookup: CDR1 MNHEY, CDR2 SVGEGT. The CDR3 totals 11 residues. V dropped 0 bases and J dropped 7 bases, with 4 bases sitting between them. The CDR3 sequence: CASSYSREQYF. For the CDR3, the DNA is TGTGCCAGCAGTTACTCCCGGGAGCAGTACTTC.

This clone was seen only once. J is TRBJ2-3 and V is TRBV4-1; D gene unclear. The germline V gene encodes CDR1 MGHRA and CDR2 YSYEKL. V was pared by 4 bases and J by 3 bases, with 14 bases between. This CDR3 contains 15 residues. The CDR3 reads CASSLGHRFTDTQYF. The CDR3 DNA follows: TGCGCCAGCAGCCTCGGCCACAGATTTACAGATACGCAGTATTTT.

The rearrangement uses TRBV10-3 and TRBJ2-3, with 7 bases lining up with TRBD2. This CDR3 is built from 14 residues. CDR1 and CDR2 (germline): ENHRY, SYGVKD. The J segment lost 4 bases and the V segment lost 2 bases, leaving 3 bases of the junction unmatched. The CDR3 here is CAISERLAADTQYF. The CDR3 nucleotides read TGTGCCATCAGTGAGAGGCTAGCGGCAGATACGCAGTATTTT.

The table lists this clone with a few counts. The chain couples TRBV25-1 to TRBJ1-1; 9 bases line up with TRBD1. Germline values: CDR1 MGHDK, CDR2 SYGVNS. The CDR3 runs to 13 residues. The V gene end was trimmed by 6 bases and the J gene end by 5 bases; junction bases not matched to a gene: 4. In DNA, the CDR3 is TGTGCCAGCAGGGGGACAGGGCGAACTGAAGCTTTCTTT. Translation: CASRGTGRTEAFF.

This sequence joins TRBV11-2 and TRBJ2-7; 7 bases agree with TRBD1. This CDR3 has 15 amino acids. J gave up 2 bases and V 1 base, and 5 bases lay outside the gene matches. The germline gives CDR1 SGHAT, CDR2 FQNNGV. CDR3 loop: CASSLATGNTYEQYF. The CDR3 DNA sequence: TGTGCCAGCAGCTTAGCGACAGGGAATACCTACGAGCAGTACTTC. The variable domain in full, completed from reference TRBV11-2 and TRBJ2-7, reads EAGVAQSPRYKIIEKRQSVAFWCNPISGHATLYWYQQILGQGPKLLIQFQNNGVVDDSQLPKDRFSAERLKGVDSTLKIQPAKLEDSAVYLCASSLATGNTYEQYFGPGTRLTVT.

The chain links TRBV6-5 to TRBJ2-7; D might be TRBD1 (6 bases). Germline values: CDR1 MNHEY, CDR2 SVGAGI. Trimming removed 2 bases at V and 3 bases at J, with 11 bases between. This CDR3 is 14 amino acids long. For the CDR3, the DNA is TGTGCCAGCAGTTACGTACAGGGAATCTACGAGCAGTACTTC. Translated: CASSYVQGIYEQYF.

This chain joins TRBV5-1 and TRBJ2-5; a weak D match, TRBD1 (5 bases). Germline assignment: CDR1 SGHRS and CDR2 YFSETQ. Trimming took 5 bases from V and 2 from J, leaving 7 bases between them. The CDR3 is made up of 12 amino acids. The CDR3 region has the DNA TGCGCCAGCAGAAGGGGACAAGAGACCCAGTACTTC. Amino acid sequence: CASRRGQETQYF.

The rearrangement links TRBV7-2 to TRBJ2-7, with D maybe TRBD2 (5 bases). The V gene lost 5 bases and the J gene lost 0 bases, with 14 bases spanning the gap. Germline CDR1 and CDR2: SGHTA and FQGNSA. The CDR3 sequence is 15 residues long. Here the CDR3 DNA reads TGTGCCAGCAGCCCCCGTCCGGGATTCTCCTACGAGCAGTACTTC. Amino acid sequence: CASSPRPGFSYEQYF.